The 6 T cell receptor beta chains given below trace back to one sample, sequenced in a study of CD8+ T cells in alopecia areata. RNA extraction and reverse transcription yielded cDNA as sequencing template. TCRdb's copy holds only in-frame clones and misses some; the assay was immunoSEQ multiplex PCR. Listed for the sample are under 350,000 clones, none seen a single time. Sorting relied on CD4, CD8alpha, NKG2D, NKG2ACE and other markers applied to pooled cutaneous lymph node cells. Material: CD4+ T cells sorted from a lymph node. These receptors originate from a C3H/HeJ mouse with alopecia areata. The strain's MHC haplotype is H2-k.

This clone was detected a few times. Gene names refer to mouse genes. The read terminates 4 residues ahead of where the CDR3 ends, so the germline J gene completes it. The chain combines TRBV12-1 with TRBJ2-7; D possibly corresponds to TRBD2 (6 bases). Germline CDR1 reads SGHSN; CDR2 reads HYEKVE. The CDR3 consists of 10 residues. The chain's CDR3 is CARGEYEQYF. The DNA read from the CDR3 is TGTGCTCGGGGGGAGTAT.

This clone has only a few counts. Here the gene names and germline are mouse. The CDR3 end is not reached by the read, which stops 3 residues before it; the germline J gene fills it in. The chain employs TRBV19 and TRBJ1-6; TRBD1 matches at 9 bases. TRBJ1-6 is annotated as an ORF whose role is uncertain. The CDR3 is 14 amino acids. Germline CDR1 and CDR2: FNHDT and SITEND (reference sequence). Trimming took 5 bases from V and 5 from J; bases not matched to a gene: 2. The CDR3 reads CASRTGGNNSPLYF. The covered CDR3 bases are TGTGCCAGCAGGACAGGGGGGAATAATTCGCCC.

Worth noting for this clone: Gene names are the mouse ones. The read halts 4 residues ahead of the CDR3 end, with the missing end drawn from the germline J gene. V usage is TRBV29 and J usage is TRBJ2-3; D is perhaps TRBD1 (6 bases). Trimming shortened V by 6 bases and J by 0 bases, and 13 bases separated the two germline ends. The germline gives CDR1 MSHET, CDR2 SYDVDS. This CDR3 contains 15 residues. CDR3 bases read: TGTGCTAGCAGGGGACACCCATCTAGTGCAGAA. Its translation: CASRGHPSSAE. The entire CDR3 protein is CASRGHPSSAETLYF.

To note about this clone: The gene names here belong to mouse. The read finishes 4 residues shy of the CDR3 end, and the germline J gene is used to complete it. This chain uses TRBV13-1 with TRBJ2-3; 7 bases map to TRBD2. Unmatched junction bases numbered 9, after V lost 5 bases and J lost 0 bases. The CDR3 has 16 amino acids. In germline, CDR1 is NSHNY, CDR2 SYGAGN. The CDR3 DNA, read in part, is TGTGCCAGCAGCCCAACTGGGGCCTTTAGTGCAGAA. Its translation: CASSPTGAFSAE. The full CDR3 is CASSPTGAFSAETLYF.

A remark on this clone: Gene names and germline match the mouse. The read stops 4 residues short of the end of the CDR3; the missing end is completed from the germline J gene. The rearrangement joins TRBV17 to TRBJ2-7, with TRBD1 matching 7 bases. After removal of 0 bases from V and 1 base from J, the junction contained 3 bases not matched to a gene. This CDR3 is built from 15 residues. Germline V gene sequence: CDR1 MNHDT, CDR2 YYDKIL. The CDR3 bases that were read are TGTGCTAGCAGTAGAGACAGGGGGAAATCCTAT. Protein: CASSRDRGKSY. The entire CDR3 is CASSRDRGKSYEQYF.

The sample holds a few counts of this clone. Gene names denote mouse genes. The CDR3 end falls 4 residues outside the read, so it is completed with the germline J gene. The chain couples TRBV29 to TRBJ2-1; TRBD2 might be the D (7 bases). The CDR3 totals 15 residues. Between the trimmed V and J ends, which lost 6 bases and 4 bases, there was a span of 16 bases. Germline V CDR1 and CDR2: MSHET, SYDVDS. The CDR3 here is CASSPPGGPYAEQFF. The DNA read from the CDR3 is TGTGCTAGCAGCCCTCCCGGGGGGCCGTATGCT. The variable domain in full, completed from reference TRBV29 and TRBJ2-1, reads DMKVTQMPRYLIKRMGENVLLECGQDMSHETMYWYRQDPGLGLQLIYISYDVDSNSEGDIPKGYRVSRKKREHFSLILDSAKTNQTSVYFCASSPPGGPYAEQFFGPGTRLTVL.